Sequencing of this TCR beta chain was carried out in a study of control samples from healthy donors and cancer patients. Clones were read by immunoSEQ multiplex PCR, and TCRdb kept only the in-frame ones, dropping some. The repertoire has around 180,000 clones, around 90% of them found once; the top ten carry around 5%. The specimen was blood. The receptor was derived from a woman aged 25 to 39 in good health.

The CDR3 is CASSLWIGDQPQHF. The CDR3 DNA is TGTGCCAGCAGTTTATGGATCGGGGATCAGCCCCAGCATTTT. The chain employs TRBV27 and TRBJ1-5; D is undetermined. The CDR3 extends over 14 amino acids. The ends were cut back, 1 base at V and 5 bases at J, with 9 bases in the middle. Per the germline V gene, CDR1 is MNHEY and CDR2 is SMNVEV (reference sequence).